These T cell receptor beta chains were read from a single sample in a study of CD8 T cells in Susac syndrome. TCRdb itself ran the immunoSEQ multiplex PCR reads through MiXCR, one entry per CDR3 protein. The table includes around 150,000 distinct CDR3 sequences, around 93% detected once. Sequencing used CD8+ T cells from PBMCs. These receptors were collected from a human donor with Susac syndrome. Each CDR3 is given with its conserved first and last residue. D genes are given only for firm matches. Some rows mark clone size as missing; the rest say once, few, many or name a class of expanded clone.

CASSSLLRGRPDYEQYF,TGTGCCAGCAGCTCCCTTCTTCGCGGGAGGCCGGACTACGAGCAGTACTTC,TRBV7-8,TRBD2,.,TRBJ2-7
CSVETSGRTMAGEQYF,TGCAGCGTTGAGACTAGCGGGAGAACCATGGCAGGCGAGCAGTACTTC,TRBV29-1,TRBD2,.,TRBJ2-7
CSVGRESDTGELFF,TGCAGCGTTGGCCGGGAGTCGGACACCGGGGAGCTGTTTTTT,TRBV29-1,.,.,TRBJ2-2
CASSPIRDAQDTQYF,TGCGCCAGCAGTCCCATCCGGGACGCGCAAGATACGCAGTATTTT,TRBV5-1,.,.,TRBJ2-3
CLKLSHYNEQFF,TGCCTAAAGTTGAGTCACTACAATGAGCAGTTCTTC,TRBV3-1,.,.,TRBJ2-1
CASSPELPGDRHGYTF,TGTGCCAGCAGCCCCGAGCTTCCAGGGGATCGGCATGGCTACACCTTC,TRBV4-2,.,.,TRBJ1-2
CASSLSGHVGGTNTGELFF,TGTGCCAGCAGCCTTAGCGGGCACGTCGGGGGGACGAACACCGGGGAGCTGTTTTTT,TRBV6-2/TRBV6-3,TRBD2,.,TRBJ2-2
CASSAQGLGNEQFF,TGTGCCAGCAGCGCACAGGGGCTGGGCAATGAGCAGTTCTTC,TRBV9,TRBD1,.,TRBJ2-1
CASSPEGGQYQPQHF,TGTGCCAGTAGTCCTGAGGGCGGACAGTATCAGCCCCAGCATTTT,TRBV19,.,.,TRBJ1-5
CASSIRGEYEQFF,TGTGCCAGTAGTATCCGAGGAGAATATGAGCAGTTCTTC,TRBV19,.,once,TRBJ2-1
CASSLGGFQPQHF,TGTGCCAGCAGCTTAGGGGGTTTTCAGCCCCAGCATTTT,TRBV7-6,.,.,TRBJ1-5
CASSDGWQVNTGELFF,TGTGCCAGCAGCGACGGTTGGCAGGTGAACACCGGGGAGCTGTTTTTT,TRBV9,.,.,TRBJ2-2
CATRQGAAGELFF,TGTGCCACTCGACAGGGGGCTGCCGGGGAGCTGTTTTTT,TRBV24-1,TRBD1,once,TRBJ2-2
CASSPGQTNEKLFF,TGTGCCAGCAGCCCAGGGCAGACTAATGAAAAACTGTTTTTT,TRBV27,.,.,TRBJ1-4
CATHDITNYGYTF,TGTGCCACCCATGACATAACTAACTATGGCTACACCTTC,TRBV10-3,.,.,TRBJ1-2
CASRNTGELFF,TGTGCCAGTAGGAACACCGGGGAGCTGTTTTTT,TRBV27,.,.,TRBJ2-2
CASSYFEAGELFF,TGTGCCAGCAGTTATTTTGAGGCCGGGGAGCTGTTTTTT,TRBV6-5,.,.,TRBJ2-2
CASFSKSSYNEQFF,TGTGCCAGCTTCTCCAAAAGCTCCTACAATGAGCAGTTCTTC,TRBV2,.,.,TRBJ2-1
CASSQGIVNYGYTF,TGCGCCAGCAGCCAAGGAATTGTAAACTATGGCTACACCTTC,TRBV4-1,.,once,TRBJ1-2
CASRVAGGPSDEQFF,TGTGCCAGCAGAGTAGCGGGAGGGCCTTCCGATGAGCAGTTCTTC,TRBV28,TRBD2,.,TRBJ2-1
CASSRQDYEQYF,TGTGCCAGCAGTCGACAGGACTACGAGCAGTACTTC,TRBV12-3/TRBV12-4,.,once,TRBJ2-7
CATLGATGDSRTQYF,TGTGCCACCTTAGGGGCAACCGGGGACTCGCGGACCCAGTACTTC,TRBV6-6,.,once,TRBJ2-5
CASSVTSGGSYEQYF,TGTGCCAGCAGCGTGACTAGCGGCGGTTCCTACGAGCAGTACTTC,TRBV9,TRBD2,.,TRBJ2-7
CASRGDASGPSNQPQHF,TGTGCCAGCAGGGGGGATGCCTCTGGGCCTAGCAATCAGCCCCAGCATTTT,TRBV2,.,.,TRBJ1-5
CAWSVPDRGSYSNQPQHF,TGTGCCTGGAGTGTACCGGACAGGGGATCCTATAGCAATCAGCCCCAGCATTTT,TRBV30,TRBD1,.,TRBJ1-5
CASSLGTSLHEQFF,TGTGCCAGCAGCTTAGGGACTAGCCTACATGAGCAGTTCTTC,TRBV7-8,TRBD2,.,TRBJ2-1
CASSVVGGEGDTQYF,TGTGCCAGCAGCGTAGTTGGAGGGGAAGGAGATACGCAGTATTTT,TRBV9,.,.,TRBJ2-3
CASSQGATIELFF,TGTGCCAGCAGCCAAGGAGCAACGATAGAGCTGTTTTTT,TRBV14,.,.,TRBJ2-2
CASSSRTSVPINEQFF,TGTGCCAGCAGCTCCCGGACTAGCGTCCCAATAAATGAGCAGTTCTTC,TRBV13,TRBD2,.,TRBJ2-1
CASSSPRETYNEQFF,TGTGCCAGCAGTTCCCCCAGGGAAACCTACAATGAGCAGTTCTTC,TRBV6-1,.,.,TRBJ2-1
CSVEDFGAYEQYF,TGCAGCGTTGAAGATTTCGGAGCCTACGAGCAGTACTTC,TRBV29-1,.,.,TRBJ2-7
CSSLLHYEQYF,TGCAGTTCATTGTTGCACTACGAGCAGTACTTC,TRBV20-1,.,.,TRBJ2-7
CASSWTSYEQYF,TGTGCCAGCAGCTGGACAAGCTACGAGCAGTACTTC,TRBV5-6,.,.,TRBJ2-7
CASSQDQGTQYF,TGCGCCAGCAGCCAAGATCAGGGTACGCAGTATTTT,TRBV4-1,.,.,TRBJ2-3
CATQSAAGDEQFF,TGTGCCACCCAGAGCGCCGCTGGTGATGAGCAGTTCTTC,TRBV24-1,.,.,TRBJ2-1
CASSFGQHSGNTIYF,TGTGCCAGCAGCTTCGGACAGCACTCTGGAAACACCATATATTTT,TRBV11-2,.,.,TRBJ1-3
CASSPAMEVSYGYTF,TGCGCCAGCAGCCCCGCCATGGAGGTATCCTATGGCTACACCTTC,TRBV4-1,.,.,TRBJ1-2
CASSLATSGVHEQYF,TGTGCCAGCAGCTTAGCGACTAGCGGAGTCCACGAGCAGTACTTC,TRBV13,TRBD2,.,TRBJ2-7
CASSSWTGGTGNEQFF,TGTGCCAGCAGTTCTTGGACAGGGGGTACGGGCAATGAGCAGTTCTTC,TRBV6-2/TRBV6-3,TRBD1,.,TRBJ2-1
CASNVGQPQHF,TGTGCCAGTAACGTCGGTCAGCCCCAGCATTTT,TRBV28,.,once,TRBJ1-5
CASSGPRVMNTEAFF,TGTGCCAGCAGTGGGCCCAGGGTTATGAACACTGAAGCTTTCTTT,TRBV28,.,.,TRBJ1-1
CASSVAGAVETQYF,TGTGCCAGCAGCGTGGCGGGAGCTGTGGAGACCCAGTACTTC,TRBV9,TRBD2,.,TRBJ2-5
CASATGLGTEAFF,TGTGCCAGCGCCACAGGGTTGGGCACTGAAGCTTTCTTT,TRBV5-4,.,.,TRBJ1-1
CSARESSDSNTEAFF,TGCAGTGCTAGAGAATCTTCAGACAGCAACACTGAAGCTTTCTTT,TRBV20-1,.,.,TRBJ1-1
CAWSVAGLQAFF,TGTGCCTGGAGTGTAGCTGGTCTCCAAGCTTTCTTT,TRBV30,.,.,TRBJ1-1
CAISESEEQSYSYEQYF,TGTGCCATCAGTGAGTCGGAGGAACAGTCCTACTCCTACGAGCAGTACTTC,TRBV10-3,.,.,TRBJ2-7
CASTGFGKSTDTQYF,TGTGCCAGCACCGGCTTCGGGAAAAGCACAGATACGCAGTATTTT,TRBV28,.,.,TRBJ2-3
CSARDERGYNEQFF,TGCAGTGCTAGAGATGAGCGAGGCTACAATGAGCAGTTCTTC,TRBV20-1,.,.,TRBJ2-1
CASSVPSSGRESGDEQFF,TGTGCCAGCAGCGTTCCTTCGAGTGGGCGGGAGTCCGGGGATGAGCAGTTCTTC,TRBV9,TRBD2,.,TRBJ2-1